These 10 T cell receptor beta chains were sequenced from one sample in a study of T cell repertoires in cytomegalovirus infection. TCRdb used MiXCR to reprocess the reads, holding one entry per CDR3 protein. The data show around 630,000 distinct CDR3 sequences, less than 25% seen once. Sequencing was done on a sample of CD8+ T cells from PBMCs. The receptors stem from a human donor in good health (CMV status not recorded). Some clones in this sample may be carry-over from other donors' samples.

This clonotype was counted many times. J is TRBJ2-5 and V is TRBV6-2 or TRBV6-3, with D possibly called TRBD1 or TRBD2 (6 bases each). V lost 3 bases, J lost 5 bases, and 16 bases lay in between. Germline loops: CDR1 MNHEY, CDR2 SVGEGT. The CDR3 has 15 residues. In DNA, the CDR3 is TGTGCCAGCAGTTATTCCCGGGGGCCGCGGGAGACCCAGTACTTC. It encodes CASSYSRGPRETQYF.

The chain links TRBV27 to TRBJ1-4, with D tentatively TRBD1 (6 bases). Germline V lookup: CDR1 MNHEY, CDR2 SMNVEV (reference sequence). V was clipped by 9 bases and J by 10 bases, with 24 bases between them. This CDR3 is built from 15 residues. The CDR3 reads CASQPGEMRHGKLFF. The CDR3 DNA sequence: TGTGCCAGTCAGCCAGGGGAAATGCGGCACGGAAAACTGTTTTTT.

This clonotype was picked up a small number of times. The chain links TRBV20-1 to TRBJ2-6, with TRBD1 identical over 7 bases. This CDR3 contains 14 residues. Germline V gene lookup returns CDR1 DFQATT and CDR2 SNEGSKA (reference sequence). After removal of 6 bases from V and 2 bases from J, the junction contained 4 bases not matched to a gene. CDR3 coding DNA: TGCAGTGCCTACGACAGGGCTGGGGCCAACGTCCTGACTTTC. Residues: CSAYDRAGANVLTF.

V usage is TRBV14 and J usage is TRBJ1-2; D is unresolved. Germline loops: CDR1 SGHDN, CDR2 FVKESK. V dropped 1 base and J dropped 3 bases, with 9 bases sitting between them. The CDR3 consists of 14 residues. CDR3 sequence: CASSQGVGYYGYTF. The CDR3 nucleotides read TGTGCCAGCAGCCAAGGGGTGGGCTACTATGGCTACACCTTC.

The chain recombines TRBV20-1 with TRBJ1-5; possible D gene TRBD1, 5 bases. Germline V gene lookup returns CDR1 DFQATT and CDR2 SNEGSKA (reference sequence). Trimming cost V 5 bases and J 3 bases, with 17 bases left between them. The CDR3 is made up of 15 amino acids. For the CDR3, the DNA is TGCAGTGCTCCTAAAATCCGGGGCCTCAATCAGCCCCAGCATTTT. Amino acids: CSAPKIRGLNQPQHF.

This clonotype has only a few counts. The genes are TRBV20-1 and TRBJ2-5; D is tentatively TRBD1 or TRBD2 (5 bases each). This CDR3 contains 14 residues. V was trimmed by 1 base and J by 9 bases, leaving 18 bases between them. Germline loops: CDR1 DFQATT, CDR2 SNEGSKA (reference sequence). CDR3 nucleotides: TGCAGTGCTAGAGGGGACCTGGACTTCTCCTCCCAGTACTTC. Amino acid sequence: CSARGDLDFSSQYF.

This clonotype was counted between two and nine times. The V gene is TRBV12-3 or TRBV12-4, the J gene TRBJ2-3; 7 bases map to TRBD1. The CDR3 is 14 residues long. V lost 6 bases, J lost 5 bases, and 8 bases stayed unmatched. CDR3 DNA sequence: TGTGCCAGCAGCGTAACAGGGGCCGGAGATACGCAGTATTTT. As protein: CASSVTGAGDTQYF.

CDR3: CASLVEGEYNEQFF. The CDR3 DNA sequence: TGTGCCAGCCTTGTCGAGGGCGAGTACAATGAGCAGTTCTTC. The rearrangement links TRBV5-5 to TRBJ2-1, with a tentative D call TRBD2 (5 bases). Trimming stripped 7 bases from V and 4 bases from J, with 15 bases between. Germline V lookup: CDR1 SGHKS, CDR2 YYEKEE (reference sequence). This CDR3 has 14 residues. The full variable domain, with the rest looked up from reference TRBV5-5 and TRBJ2-1, is DAGVTQSPTHLIKTRGQQVTLRCSPISGHKSVSWYQQVLGQGPQFIFQYYEKEERGRGNFPDRFSARQFPNYSSELNVNALLLGDSALYLCASLVEGEYNEQFFGPGTRLTVL.

Remarks on this clonotype: This clone may be a read error of a much larger clone one base away. V usage is TRBV7-9 and J usage is TRBJ2-7; D remains ambiguous. The CDR3 is 16 amino acids. Germline CDR1 and CDR2: SEHNR and FQNEAQ (reference sequence). CDR3 bases: TGTGCCAACAGCTTTTTCGCGAGGTCCCCCTCCTACGAGCAGTACTTC. This translates into CANSFFARSPSYEQYF.

The CDR3 sequence: CASSQVVEMNTEAFF. CDR3 sequence (DNA): TGCGCCAGCAGCCAAGTTGTAGAAATGAACACTGAAGCTTTCTTT. The chain uses TRBV4-1 and TRBJ1-1; D gene uncertain. This CDR3 has 15 residues. V shed 1 base and J shed 0 bases, with 9 bases lying between them. CDR1 and CDR2 from the germline V gene are MGHRA and YSYEKL.